Each of the 13 T cell receptor beta chains below was sequenced from the same sample in a study of blood T cell repertoires in COVID-19. Data came from immunoSEQ multiplex PCR; TCRdb stores just in-frame clones and leaves some out. The sample consists of approximately 240,000 clones, over 80% of them appearing once. The sequenced sample was peripheral blood. Receptor source: a woman aged 55-75 years with active or convalescent COVID-19.

This chain joins TRBV21-1 and TRBJ2-7; TRBD1, the table's D call, lacks a check against the DNA. TRBV21-1 is listed as a pseudogene. The CDR3 totals 16 residues. CDR3 in amino acids: CASSIAPGQGTYEQYV. CDR3 nucleotide sequence: TGTGCCAGCAGCATTGCCCCGGGACAGGGGACCTACGAGCAGTACGTC.

This sequence joins TRBV5-8 and TRBJ1-1; 9 nucleotides line up with TRBD1. Trimming at V came to 0 bases and at J to 13 bases, leaving 7 bases not matched to a gene. This CDR3 comprises 13 residues. Germline values: CDR1 SGHTS, CDR2 YDEGEE. CDR3 region: CASSLGWGQGYFF. The CDR3 DNA reads TGTGCCAGCAGCTTGGGATGGGGACAGGGCTATTTCTTT. The whole variable domain, remainder taken from reference TRBV5-8 and TRBJ1-1, is EAGVTQSPTHLIKTRGQQATLRCSPISGHTSVYWYQQALGLGLQFLLWYDEGEERNRGNFPPRFSGRQFPNYSSELNVNALELEDSALYLCASSLGWGQGYFFGQGTRLTVV.

This chain connects TRBV2 to TRBJ2-2, with D perhaps TRBD2 (6 bases). From germline, CDR1 is SNHLY and CDR2 FYNNEI. V was cut by 2 bases and J by 5 bases, with 12 bases left in between. This CDR3 region has 15 residues. The CDR3 region is CASSETSPGTGELFF. The CDR3 region has the DNA TGTGCCAGCAGTGAAACTAGCCCAGGGACCGGGGAGCTGTTTTTT. Combining the CDR3 with reference TRBV2 and TRBJ2-2 gives the whole variable domain EPEVTQTPSHQVTQMGQEVILRCVPISNHLYFYWYRQILGQKVEFLVSFYNNEISEKSEIFDDQFSVERPDGSNFTLKIRSTKLEDSAMYFCASSETSPGTGELFFGEGSRLTVL.

This clone showed up just once. This chain uses TRBV2 with TRBJ1-6; D remains unclear. V lost 3 bases and J lost 6, with 9 bases in between. The CDR3 spans 14 residues. CDR1 is SNHLY and CDR2 is FYNNEI in the germline V gene. CDR3: CASSDGRGNSPLHF. The CDR3 DNA reads TGTGCCAGCAGTGATGGTCGGGGTAATTCACCCCTCCACTTT.

This clone occurred a few times. V gene TRBV19 combines with J gene TRBJ1-5; D is ambiguous. The CDR3 runs to 15 residues. Trimming removed 1 base from V and 5 bases from J, with 12 bases in between. Looked up from germline, CDR1 is LNHDA and CDR2 is SQIVND (reference sequence). The CDR3 DNA reads as TGTGCCAGTAGTATAGCCTCCCGTGGGCATCAGCCCCAGCATTTT. This translates into CASSIASRGHQPQHF. Full variable domain (outside the CDR3, taken from reference TRBV19 and TRBJ1-5): DGGITQSPKYLFRKEGQNVTLSCEQNLNHDAMYWYRQDPGQGLRLIYYSQIVNDFQKGDIAEGYSVSREKKESFPLTVTSAQKNPTAFYLCASSIASRGHQPQHFGDGTRLSIL.

V and J are TRBV5-6 and TRBJ1-1; D not resolved. V was shortened by 4 bases and J by 9 bases, with 13 bases between the two germline ends. CDR3 length equals 12 residues. From germline, CDR1 is SGHDT and CDR2 YYEEEE. CDR3 protein: CASSPTRGQAFF. The DNA for the CDR3 is TGTGCCAGCAGCCCGACCCGCGGCCAAGCTTTCTTT.

This chain uses TRBV4-1 with TRBJ2-1, with 13 bases lining up with TRBD2. Germline-derived CDR1 and CDR2 are MGHRA and YSYEKL. The CDR3 extends over 16 amino acids. With V trimmed by 4 bases and J by 7 bases, 7 bases remained unmatched. CDR3 nucleotide sequence: TGCGCCAGCAGCCTTGGACTAGCGGGAGTGAGGAATGAGCAGTTCTTC. This codes for CASSLGLAGVRNEQFF.

CDR3 loop: CASSWDLSHGYTF. CDR3 bases: TGTGCCAGCAGTTGGGACTTATCACATGGCTACACCTTC. This chain uses TRBV6-5 with TRBJ1-2, with D tentatively TRBD1 (5 bases). The ends were cut back, 4 bases at V and 6 bases at J, with 12 bases in the middle. There are 13 residues in the CDR3. CDR1 and CDR2 (germline): MNHEY, SVGAGI.

The V call is TRBV5-1, the J call TRBJ2-5, with TRBD2 matching over 9 bases. J lost 3 bases, V lost 3 bases, and 9 bases had no gene match. The germline V gene encodes CDR1 SGHRS and CDR2 YFSETQ. The CDR3 is 16 amino acids. The CDR3: CASSSGTSTGEETQYF. CDR3 sequence (DNA): TGCGCCAGCAGCTCGGGGACTAGCACGGGGGAAGAGACCCAGTACTTC.

This chain joins TRBV30 and TRBJ2-7; 10 positions agree with TRBD2. This CDR3 comprises 13 residues. CDR1 GTSNPN and CDR2 SVGIG come from the germline V gene (reference sequence). The ends lost 4 bases at V and 5 bases at J; junction bases unmatched: 5. The CDR3 sequence is CAWTSGSNNEQYF. The CDR3 bases are TGTGCCTGGACTAGCGGGAGTAACAACGAGCAGTACTTC.

The chain is built from TRBV19 and TRBJ1-4; a weak D match, TRBD1 (5 bases). Germline CDR1 reads LNHDA; CDR2 reads SQIVND (reference sequence). Deletions cut 5 bases from V and 3 bases from J, with 13 bases between. The CDR3 sequence is 15 residues long. Written as DNA, the CDR3 is TGTGCCAGTAGTGCAGGGTATCGATCTAATGAAAAACTGTTTTTT. Translation: CASSAGYRSNEKLFF.

The J gene is TRBJ2-2, the V gene TRBV11-3; the match to TRBD2 covers 9 bases. Looked up from germline, CDR1 is SGHNT and CDR2 is YENEEA. The CDR3 covers 18 residues. J gave up 7 bases and V 4 bases, and 16 bases lay outside the gene matches. CDR3 coding DNA: TGTGCCAGCAGCTCTGGGGCTAGCGGGGCCCGGGAGGTCGGGGAGCTGTTTTTT. Protein: CASSSGASGAREVGELFF.

V and J are TRBV5-1 and TRBJ2-1; no firm D call. Trimming took off 1 base at V and 0 bases at J, with 5 bases between the two ends. This CDR3 contains 14 residues. The germline CDR1 and CDR2 sequences are SGHRS and YFSETQ. CDR3 amino acids: CASSLRSSYNEQFF. The CDR3 region has the DNA TGCGCCAGCAGCTTGAGGAGCTCCTACAATGAGCAGTTCTTC.